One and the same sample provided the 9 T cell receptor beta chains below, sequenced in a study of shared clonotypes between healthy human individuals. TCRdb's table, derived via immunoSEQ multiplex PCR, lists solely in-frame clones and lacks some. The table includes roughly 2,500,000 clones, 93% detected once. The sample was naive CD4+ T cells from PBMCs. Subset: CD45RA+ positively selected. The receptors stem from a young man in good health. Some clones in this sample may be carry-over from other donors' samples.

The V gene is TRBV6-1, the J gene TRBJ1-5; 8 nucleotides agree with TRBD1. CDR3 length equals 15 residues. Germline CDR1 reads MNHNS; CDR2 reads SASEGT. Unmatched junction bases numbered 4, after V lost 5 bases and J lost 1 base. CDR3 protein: CASSSGTGSNQPQHF. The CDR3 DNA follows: TGTGCCAGCAGTTCCGGGACAGGAAGCAATCAGCCCCAGCATTTT.

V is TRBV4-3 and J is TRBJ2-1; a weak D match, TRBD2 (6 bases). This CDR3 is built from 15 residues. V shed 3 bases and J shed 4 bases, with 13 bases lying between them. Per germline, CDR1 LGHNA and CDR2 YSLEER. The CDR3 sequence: CASSQAYGGYNEQFF. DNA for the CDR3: TGCGCCAGCAGCCAGGCCTACGGAGGGTACAATGAGCAGTTCTTC.

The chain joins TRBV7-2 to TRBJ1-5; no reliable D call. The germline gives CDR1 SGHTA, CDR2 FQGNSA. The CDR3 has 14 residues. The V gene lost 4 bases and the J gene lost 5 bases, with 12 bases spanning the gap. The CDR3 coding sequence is TGTGCCAGCAGCTCAATGTCACGCGATCAGCCCCAGCATTTT. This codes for CASSSMSRDQPQHF.

CDR3 amino acids: CASGPGGSRDYGYTF. DNA of the CDR3: TGTGCCAGCGGACCGGGGGGGTCACGCGACTATGGCTACACCTTC. The chain employs TRBV28 and TRBJ1-2, with D possibly matching TRBD1 (5 bases). This CDR3 has 15 residues. The germline V and J ends were trimmed by 8 bases and 3 bases, with 19 bases remaining between them. Germline CDR1 is MDHEN and CDR2 is SYDVKM.

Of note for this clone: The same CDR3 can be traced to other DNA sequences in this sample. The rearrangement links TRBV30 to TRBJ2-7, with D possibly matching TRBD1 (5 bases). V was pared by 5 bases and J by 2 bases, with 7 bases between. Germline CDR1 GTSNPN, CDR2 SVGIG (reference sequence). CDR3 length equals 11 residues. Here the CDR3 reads CAWAGTYEQYF. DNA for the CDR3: TGTGCCTGGGCAGGGACCTACGAGCAGTACTTC.

Here the CDR3 DNA reads TGTGCCAGCAGCGTAGAAGAGGGGAGAAGCTACACCTTC. It codes for CASSVEEGRSYTF. V and J are TRBV9 and TRBJ1-2; the D gene is possibly TRBD1 (5 bases). The CDR3 is 13 amino acids. Germline CDR1 and CDR2: SGDLS and YYNGEE. Trimming removed 0 bases at V and 9 bases at J, with 12 bases between.

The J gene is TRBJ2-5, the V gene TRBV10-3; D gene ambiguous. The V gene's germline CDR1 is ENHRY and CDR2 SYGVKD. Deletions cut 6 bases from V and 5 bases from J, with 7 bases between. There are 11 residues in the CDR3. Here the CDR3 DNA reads TGTGCCATCAGGGCGGAGGAGACCCAGTACTTC. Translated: CAIRAEETQYF.

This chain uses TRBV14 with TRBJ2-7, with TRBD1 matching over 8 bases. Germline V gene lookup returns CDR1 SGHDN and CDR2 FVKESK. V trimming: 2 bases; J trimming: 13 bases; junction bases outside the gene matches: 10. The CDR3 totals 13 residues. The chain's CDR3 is CASSQTTSGTGYF. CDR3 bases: TGTGCCAGCAGCCAAACTACCTCCGGGACAGGTTACTTC. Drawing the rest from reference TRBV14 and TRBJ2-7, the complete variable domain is EAGVTQFPSHSVIEKGQTVTLRCDPISGHDNLYWYRRVMGKEIKFLLHFVKESKQDESGMPNNRFLAERTGGTYSTLKVQPAELEDSGVYFCASSQTTSGTGYFGPGTRLTVT.

In DNA, the CDR3 is TGTGCCAGCAGGGGACAGGGTTCCACCGGGGAGCTGTTTTTT. Amino acids: CASRGQGSTGELFF. The genes are TRBV27 and TRBJ2-2; 9 positions match TRBD1. Germline CDR1 reads MNHEY; CDR2 reads SMNVEV (reference sequence). This CDR3 is built from 14 residues. Losses at the gene ends were 6 bases for V and 4 bases for J; bases not matched to a gene: 3.